Listed here are 12 T cell receptor beta chains from one sample, sequenced in a study of technical replicates of blood from a handful of donors. The method was immunoSEQ multiplex PCR; TCRdb's version includes in-frame clones alone and lacks a portion of them. The sample lists some 70,000 clones; 95% to 97% were seen once. The sample comprised T cells isolated from PBMCs. The receptors come from a human donor in good health.

The CDR3 protein is CASSLRDRGGNQPQHF. The CDR3 DNA is TGTGCCAGCAGCTTACGGGACAGGGGAGGCAATCAGCCCCAGCATTTT. The chain recombines TRBV7-2 with TRBJ1-5; TRBD1 aligns across 10 bases. Germline V CDR1 and CDR2: SGHTA, FQGNSA. The V segment lost 2 bases and the J segment 2 bases; nucleotides outside the gene matches: 3. The CDR3 extends over 16 amino acids.

The rearrangement uses TRBV27 and TRBJ2-5; D may be TRBD1 (6 bases). The CDR3 contains 16 residues. The V gene lost 3 bases and the J gene lost 0 bases, with 14 bases spanning the gap. Germline V CDR1 and CDR2: MNHEY, SMNVEV (reference sequence). CDR3 coding DNA: TGTGCCAGCAGTTTCAGGGGCCTACTGTACCAAGAGACCCAGTACTTC. Encoded protein: CASSFRGLLYQETQYF.

The chain couples TRBV6-6 to TRBJ2-7, with 7 nucleotides matching TRBD2. J gave up 3 bases and V 7 bases, and 3 bases lay outside the gene matches. CDR1 is MNHNY and CDR2 is SVGAGI in the germline V gene (reference sequence). This CDR3 region has 12 residues. The CDR3 reads CASTTGGYEQYF. CDR3 DNA sequence: TGTGCCAGCACCACGGGGGGCTACGAGCAGTACTTC.

This chain links TRBV18 with TRBJ1-1, with D uncertain. In germline, CDR1 is KGHSH, CDR2 LQKENI. This CDR3 has 16 residues. Trimming removed 10 bases at V and 4 bases at J, with 25 bases between. The CDR3 DNA sequence: TGTGCCACCCGGGCGGTGAGAGGGCAAGGCAGCACTGAAGCTTTCTTT. Translated, it gives CATRAVRGQGSTEAFF.

This clone was found once. The chain has TRBV5-4 and TRBJ2-2; 7 bases fit TRBD2. CDR3 length: 17 amino acids. J gave up 1 base and V 5 bases, and 11 bases lay outside the gene matches. CDR1 and CDR2 from the germline V gene are SGHNT and YYREEE (reference sequence). The CDR3 protein is CASSPPGGSRNTGELFF. The CDR3 DNA reads TGTGCCAGCAGTCCCCCCGGCGGGAGCCGGAACACCGGGGAGCTGTTTTTT.

The V and J genes are TRBV29-1 and TRBJ1-5, with D perhaps matching TRBD1 (5 bases). This CDR3 has 12 amino acids. Germline loops: CDR1 SQVTM, CDR2 ANQGSEA. V gave up 4 bases and J gave up 5 bases, with 9 bases separating them. The CDR3 spells CSVGQLDQPQHF. The DNA of the CDR3 is TGCAGCGTTGGACAGTTAGATCAGCCCCAGCATTTT.

The V gene is TRBV20-1, the J gene TRBJ1-1; no definite D call. The germline V and J ends were trimmed by 6 bases and 0 bases, with 5 bases remaining between them. The CDR3 spans 11 residues. CDR1 and CDR2 (germline): DFQATT, SNEGSKA (reference sequence). In DNA, the CDR3 is TGCAGTGCGAACATGAACACTGAAGCTTTCTTT. Translating it yields CSANMNTEAFF.

The rearrangement links TRBV27 to TRBJ2-3, with unresolved D. The CDR3 has 15 residues. V gave up 5 bases and J gave up 0 bases, with 12 bases separating them. Germline V lookup: CDR1 MNHEY, CDR2 SMNVEV (reference sequence). CDR3 bases: TGTGCCAGCAGTCTCACAGTGGCTAGCACAGATACGCAGTATTTT. Amino acid sequence: CASSLTVASTDTQYF.

This rearrangement joins TRBV7-6 to TRBJ1-5; D call uncertain. Germline V lookup: CDR1 SGHVS, CDR2 FNYEAQ. The V and J ends lost 5 bases and 4 bases respectively, with 9 bases between them. There are 13 residues in the CDR3. The CDR3 spells CASSGSENQPQHF. As DNA, the CDR3 is TGTGCCAGCAGCGGCTCGGAGAATCAGCCCCAGCATTTT. The whole variable domain, remainder taken from reference TRBV7-6 and TRBJ1-5, is GAGVSQSPRYKVTKRGQDVALRCDPISGHVSLYWYRQALGQGPEFLTYFNYEAQQDKSGLPNDRFSAERPEGSISTLTIQRTEQRDSAMYRCASSGSENQPQHFGDGTRLSIL.

This clone was seen only once. The chain combines TRBV7-9 with TRBJ1-5; D perhaps matches TRBD1 (5 bases). The CDR3 sequence is 15 residues long. Germline V gene sequence: CDR1 SEHNR, CDR2 FQNEAQ (reference sequence). Trimming cost V 2 bases and J 4 bases, with 12 bases left between them. The CDR3 nucleotides read TGTGCCAGCAGCTTAATGGGAGGACATAATCAGCCCCAGCATTTT. The encoded protein is CASSLMGGHNQPQHF.

The sample holds one count of this clone. This CDR3 is CAISRTGEDTGELFF. The CDR3 nucleotides read TGTGCCATCAGCCGAACAGGGGAGGACACCGGGGAGCTGTTTTTT. The J gene is TRBJ2-2, the V gene TRBV10-3; TRBD1 is a possible D gene (7 bases). This CDR3 region has 15 residues. Germline V lookup: CDR1 ENHRY, CDR2 SYGVKD. With 6 bases removed from V and 3 bases from J, the gap between germline ends came to 14 bases.

This clone showed up just once. The V gene is TRBV29-1, the J gene TRBJ1-1; D is uncertain. The ends were cut back, 2 bases at V and 1 base at J, with 5 bases in the middle. Germline V gene data show CDR1 as SQVTM and CDR2 as ANQGSEA. The CDR3 runs to 12 residues. CDR3 bases: TGCAGCGTTGAAACACGGAACACTGAAGCTTTCTTT. Its protein is CSVETRNTEAFF. The full variable domain, in which reference TRBV29-1 and TRBJ1-1 provide the parts outside the CDR3, is SAVISQKPSRDICQRGTSLTIQCQVDSQVTMMFWYRQQPGQSLTLIATANQGSEATYESGFVIDKFPISRPNLTFSTLTVSNMSPEDSSIYLCSVETRNTEAFFGQGTRLTVV.